The clone carrying this T cell receptor beta chain showed up many times. Its antigen remains unknown. The data are from a study of T cell repertoires in cytomegalovirus infection. About the research overall: CMV infection and matching HLA type were both indicated by public TCR beta signatures.

TCRdb re-called the reads through MiXCR, storing one row per CDR3 protein. The sample lists roughly 77,000 distinct CDR3 sequences; 3% to 4% were seen once. General observations from the study: CMV carriers with the relevant HLA were identified by cumulative public TCR beta family frequency. The response measured ex vivo was dominated by TCR beta clonotypes (HLA-C-restricted and CMV-specific).

CDR1 and CDR2 (germline): SGHTA, FQGNSA. The trim removed 5 bases at V and 6 bases at J, leaving 10 bases unmatched. This CDR3 has 15 amino acids. The sequencing sample was made of PBMCs. The rearrangement joins TRBV7-2 to TRBJ2-7; the match to TRBD2 covers 10 bases. This TCR came from a human donor in good health (CMV status not recorded). Some clones in this sample may be carry-over from other donors' samples. The CDR3 here is CASSTLAGVRAEQYF. CDR3 coding DNA: TGTGCCAGCAGCACCCTAGCGGGAGTACGGGCCGAGCAGTACTTC.